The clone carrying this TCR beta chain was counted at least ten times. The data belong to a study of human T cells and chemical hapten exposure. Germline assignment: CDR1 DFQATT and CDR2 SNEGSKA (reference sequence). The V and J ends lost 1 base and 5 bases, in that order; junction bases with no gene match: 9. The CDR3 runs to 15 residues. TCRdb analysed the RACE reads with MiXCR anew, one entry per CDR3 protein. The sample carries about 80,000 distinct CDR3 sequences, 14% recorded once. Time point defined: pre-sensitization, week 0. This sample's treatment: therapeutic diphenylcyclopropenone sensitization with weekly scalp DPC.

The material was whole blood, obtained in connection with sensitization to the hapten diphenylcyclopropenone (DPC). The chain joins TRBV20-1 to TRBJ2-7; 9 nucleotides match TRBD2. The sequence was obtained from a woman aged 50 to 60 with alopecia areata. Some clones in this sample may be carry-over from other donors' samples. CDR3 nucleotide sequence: TGCAGTGCTAGAGGAGCGGGAGGTGAAATTAACGAGCAGTACTTC. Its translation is CSARGAGGEINEQYF.